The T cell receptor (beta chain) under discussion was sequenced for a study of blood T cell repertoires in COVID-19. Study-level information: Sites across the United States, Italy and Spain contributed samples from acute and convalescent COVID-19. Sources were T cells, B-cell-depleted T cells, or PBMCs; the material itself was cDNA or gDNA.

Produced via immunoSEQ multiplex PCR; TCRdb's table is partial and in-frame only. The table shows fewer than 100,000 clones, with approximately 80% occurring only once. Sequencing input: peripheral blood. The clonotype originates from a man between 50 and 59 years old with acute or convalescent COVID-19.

CDR3 coding DNA: TGTGCCAGCAGTCGCAACAGGGGCACTGAAGCTTTCTTT. It codes for CASSRNRGTEAFF. The genes are TRBV6-5 and TRBJ1-1; 7 bases line up with TRBD1. The germline V gene encodes CDR1 MNHEY and CDR2 SVGAGI. CDR3 length: 13 residues. The V and J ends lost 5 bases and 4 bases, in that order; junction bases with no gene match: 4.